Below, 17 T cell receptor beta chains from the same sample are listed, as sequenced in a study of CXCR3-negative and CXCR3-positive naive CD8 T cells (dated by TCRdb to the late 2010s). Study-level results and caveats: Compared with CXCR3-negative naive cells, CXCR3-positive naive cells had TRB CDR3s with higher hydrophobicity (lower Kidera factor 4), lower energy, and higher strength and volume indices.

Reads for this sample came from a NextSeq 550. The Human TCR Profiling Kit (MiLaboratory) was used to make UMI-labeled 5' RACE TRB cDNA libraries. Once TCRdb had reprocessed the reads, it stored one entry per CDR3 protein sequence and supplied no DNA. The sample's table lists a count of around 63,000 distinct CDR3 sequences. The ten largest clones take up 4% to 5.5% of the sample. No antigens are known for them. Sequencing was done on a sample of naive CXCR3+ CD8+ T cells from blood. The sample's cell subset or site label, decoded: CD45RO-CCR7+CD27+CD95- naive CD8+ T cells expressing CXCR3 (TNR3+). The origin of the receptors is a human donor in good health. Some clones in this sample may be carry-over from other donors' samples.

This chain connects TRBV23-1 to TRBJ2-7. TRBV23-1 is placed among ORFs of uncertain function. The CDR3 is made up of 11 amino acids. The CDR3 sequence is CASSQGDGQYF.

The chain links TRBV6-5 to TRBJ2-3. Per the germline V gene, CDR1 is MNHEY and CDR2 is SVGAGI. This CDR3 region has 15 residues. The CDR3 region is CASSYSYGSTDTQYF.

This sequence joins TRBV2 and TRBJ2-7; TCRdb calls TRBD1, which cannot be checked without DNA. Germline CDR1 SNHLY, CDR2 FYNNEI. CDR3 size: 14 residues. CDR3 region: CASGGQGAYYEQYF.

The chain's CDR3 is CASSLMGSSYEQYF. V and J are TRBV12-3 or TRBV12-4 and TRBJ2-7. This CDR3 contains 14 residues.

The gene calls are TRBV19 and TRBJ2-7; TCRdb reports TRBD1, a call that lacks DNA to check it against. The CDR3 is made up of 13 amino acids. CDR1 and CDR2 (germline): LNHDA, SQIVND (reference sequence). The CDR3: CASSMGHPGEQYF. Combining the CDR3 with reference TRBV19 and TRBJ2-7 gives the whole variable domain DGGITQSPKYLFRKEGQNVTLSCEQNLNHDAMYWYRQDPGQGLRLIYYSQIVNDFQKGDIAEGYSVSREKKESFPLTVTSAQKNPTAFYLCASSMGHPGEQYFGPGTRLTVT.

This chain connects TRBV7-3 to TRBJ1-1. This CDR3 has 13 amino acids. CDR1 is SGHTA and CDR2 is FQGTGA in the germline V gene. CDR3 in amino acids: CASSLRMYTEAFF.

The chain recombines TRBV28 with TRBJ2-7; TCRdb's D gene call, TRBD1, goes unchecked for lack of DNA. From germline, CDR1 is MDHEN and CDR2 SYDVKM. This CDR3 has 17 residues. CDR3 loop: CASSFPSRTGKSYEQYF.

The gene calls are TRBV29-1 and TRBJ1-1; TCRdb's D call, TRBD1, is unchecked because there is no DNA. This CDR3 is 13 amino acids long. Germline CDR1 is SQVTM and CDR2 is ANQGSEA. The CDR3 reads CSATGGEVTEAFF.

V and J are TRBV29-1 and TRBJ1-1. This CDR3 has 14 residues. Germline lookup yields CDR1 SQVTM and CDR2 ANQGSEA. The CDR3 sequence is CSAKYPYASFEAFF.

This sequence joins TRBV5-1 and TRBJ2-1; TCRdb calls TRBD2, which cannot be checked without DNA. CDR1 is SGHRS, CDR2 YFSETQ, per germline. The CDR3 totals 14 residues. The CDR3: CASSSHGGGNEQFF.

CDR3 amino acids: CAISESTGGEQYF. V and J are TRBV10-3 and TRBJ2-7. CDR1 is ENHRY and CDR2 is SYGVKD in the germline V gene. The CDR3 sequence is 13 residues long.

This rearrangement joins TRBV27 to TRBJ2-1; there is no DNA to check the TCRdb D call of TRBD1. The CDR3 sequence is 14 residues long. Germline CDR1 MNHEY, CDR2 SMNVEV (reference sequence). The CDR3 spells CASSQTGYYNEQFF.

The genes are TRBV28 and TRBJ2-6; as DNA is missing, the TRBD1 call by TCRdb cannot be tested. This CDR3 is built from 15 residues. CDR1 is MDHEN and CDR2 is SYDVKM in the germline V gene. CDR3: CASSHNRDRANVLTF.

This rearrangement joins TRBV5-1 to TRBJ1-5; there is no DNA to check the TCRdb D call of TRBD1. Germline V gene lookup returns CDR1 SGHRS and CDR2 YFSETQ. This CDR3 comprises 13 residues. The CDR3 loop reads CASSFPPGQPQHF.

The chain uses TRBV29-1 and TRBJ2-5; TCRdb proposes TRBD1, but this gene call is untestable without DNA. This CDR3 contains 16 residues. Germline V gene data show CDR1 as SQVTM and CDR2 as ANQGSEA. The CDR3 protein is CSVEGLLQGLQETQYF.

The J gene is TRBJ2-7, the V gene TRBV29-1; checking the TCRdb D call of TRBD1 is not possible without DNA. The CDR3 contains 13 residues. Germline V gives CDR1 SQVTM, CDR2 ANQGSEA. The CDR3 protein is CSVEGGQTYEQYF.

V and J are TRBV2 and TRBJ2-3; lacking DNA, the TRBD2 call made by TCRdb goes unchecked. Per germline, CDR1 SNHLY and CDR2 FYNNEI. This CDR3 region has 16 residues. CDR3 in amino acids: CASSEGFSGFTDTQYF.